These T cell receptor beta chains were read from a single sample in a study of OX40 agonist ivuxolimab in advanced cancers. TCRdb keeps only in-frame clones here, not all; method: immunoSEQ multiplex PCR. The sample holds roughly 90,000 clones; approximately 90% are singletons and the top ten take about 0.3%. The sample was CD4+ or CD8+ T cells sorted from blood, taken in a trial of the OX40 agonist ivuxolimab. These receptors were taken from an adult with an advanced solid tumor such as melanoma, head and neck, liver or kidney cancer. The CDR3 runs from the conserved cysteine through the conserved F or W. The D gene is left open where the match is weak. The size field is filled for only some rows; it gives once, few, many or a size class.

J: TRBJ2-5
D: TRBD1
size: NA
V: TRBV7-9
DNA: TGTGCCAGCAGCCAAAGGACAGGGCAAGAGACCCAGTACTTC
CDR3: CASSQRTGQETQYF

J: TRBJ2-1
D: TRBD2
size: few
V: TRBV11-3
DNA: TGTGCCAGCAGTCGTAGCGGGAGCTTCGCCTACAATGAGCAGTTCTTC
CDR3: CASSRSGSFAYNEQFF

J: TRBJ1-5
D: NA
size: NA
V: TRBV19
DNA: TGTGCCAGTAGTAGCTGGGCCCCGGGACGGAACAATCAGCCCCAGCATTTT
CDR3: CASSSWAPGRNNQPQHF

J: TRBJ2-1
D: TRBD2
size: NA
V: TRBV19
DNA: TGTGCCAGTAGCGCCTTAGCGGGAAATGAGCAGTTCTTC
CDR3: CASSALAGNEQFF

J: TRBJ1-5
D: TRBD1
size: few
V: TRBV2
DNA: TGTGCCAGCAGCCAGGGGGAGGGTCAGCCCCAGCATTTT
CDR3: CASSQGEGQPQHF

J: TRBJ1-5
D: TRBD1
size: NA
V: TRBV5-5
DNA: TGTGCCAGCAGCTTGGGACAGGGGGTAGGTCAGCCCCAGCATTTT
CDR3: CASSLGQGVGQPQHF

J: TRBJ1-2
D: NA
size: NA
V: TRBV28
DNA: TGTGCCAGCAGCCCAGGACAAATCTATGGCTACACCTTC
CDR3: CASSPGQIYGYTF

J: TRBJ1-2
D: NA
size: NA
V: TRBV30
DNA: TGTGCCTGGAGTGTACCCGGGAGAGCCAACTATGGCTACACCTTC
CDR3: CAWSVPGRANYGYTF

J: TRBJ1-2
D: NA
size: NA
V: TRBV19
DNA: TGTGCCAGTAGGTCTTCCAGGCCACAGGGTTCCGCTAACTATGGCTACACCTTC
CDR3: CASRSSRPQGSANYGYTF

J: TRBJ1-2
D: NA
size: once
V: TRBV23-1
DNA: TGCGCCAGCAACTGTTGCGGCTACACCTTC
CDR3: CASNCCGYTF

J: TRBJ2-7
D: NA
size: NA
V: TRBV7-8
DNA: TGTGCCAGCAGCGCAACCTACGAGCAGTACTTC
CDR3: CASSATYEQYF

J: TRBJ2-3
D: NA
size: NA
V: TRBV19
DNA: TGTGCCAGTAAATCGGTCGTCGGAGATACGCAGTATTTT
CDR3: CASKSVVGDTQYF

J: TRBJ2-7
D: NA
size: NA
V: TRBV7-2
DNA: TGTGCCAGCAGCTTAGCGGTCGGAGGCTACGAGCAGTACTTC
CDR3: CASSLAVGGYEQYF

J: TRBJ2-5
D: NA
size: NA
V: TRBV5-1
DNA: TGCGCCAGCAGCTTGGTGGCCGGGAACGAAGAGACCCAGTACTTC
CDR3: CASSLVAGNEETQYF

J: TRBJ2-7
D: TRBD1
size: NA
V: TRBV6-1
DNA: TGTGCCAGCACAACCTCAGGACAGGTGGTCGAGCAGTACTTC
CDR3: CASTTSGQVVEQYF

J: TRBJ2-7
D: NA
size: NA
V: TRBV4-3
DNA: TGCGCCAGCAGCCAAGATGGTCAGGGCTACGAGCAGTACTTC
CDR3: CASSQDGQGYEQYF

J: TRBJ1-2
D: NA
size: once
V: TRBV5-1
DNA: TGCGCCAGCAGCTCGACAGGCAACTATGGCTACACCTTC
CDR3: CASSSTGNYGYTF

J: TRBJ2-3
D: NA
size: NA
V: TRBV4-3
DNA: TGCGCCAGCAGCCAAGATGGGAGGACAGGCGAATTCACAGATACGCAGTATTTT
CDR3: CASSQDGRTGEFTDTQYF

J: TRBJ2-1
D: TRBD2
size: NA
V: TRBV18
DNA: TGTGCCAGCTCACTTCTAGCGGGGCCTTACAATGAGCAGTTCTTC
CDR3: CASSLLAGPYNEQFF

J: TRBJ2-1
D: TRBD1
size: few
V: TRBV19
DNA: TGTGCCAGTAGTATGCTCCTTCGGACAGGGGGTGGTGAGCAGTTCTTC
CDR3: CASSMLLRTGGGEQFF

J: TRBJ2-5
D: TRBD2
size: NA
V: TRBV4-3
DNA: TGCGCCAGCAGCCTTCAGTTTGGGGCTAGCGGGAGTCTGGAGACCCAGTACTTC
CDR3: CASSLQFGASGSLETQYF

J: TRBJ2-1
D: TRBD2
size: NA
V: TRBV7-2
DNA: TGTGCCAGCAGCTACTTAAGCGGGAGTGGCTACAATGAGCAGTTCTTC
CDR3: CASSYLSGSGYNEQFF

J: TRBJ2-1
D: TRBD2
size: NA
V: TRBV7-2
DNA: TGTGCCAGCAGCTTTGGCGGGAGCGTGAATGAGCAGTTCTTC
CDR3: CASSFGGSVNEQFF

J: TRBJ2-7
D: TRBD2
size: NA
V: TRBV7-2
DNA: TGTGCCAGCAGCGCAAGGACTAGCGGGAGTTTCGAGCAGTACTTC
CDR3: CASSARTSGSFEQYF

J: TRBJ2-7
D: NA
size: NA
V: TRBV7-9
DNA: TGTGCCAGCAGCTTCGACTACGAGCAGTACTTC
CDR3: CASSFDYEQYF

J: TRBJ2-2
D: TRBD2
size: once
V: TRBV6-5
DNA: TGTGCCAGCAGTTTTCTGGGAGGGGCGAACACCGGGGAGCTGTTTTTT
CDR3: CASSFLGGANTGELFF

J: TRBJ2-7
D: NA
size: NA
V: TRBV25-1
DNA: TGTGCCAGCAGTCGTGTTAGCGGAGTTGGCTACGAGCAGTACTTC
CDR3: CASSRVSGVGYEQYF

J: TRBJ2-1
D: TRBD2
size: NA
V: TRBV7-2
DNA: TGTGCCAGCAGCTTGGGCCTGGGACTAGCGGGAGGTGGAAATGAGCAGTTCTTC
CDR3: CASSLGLGLAGGGNEQFF

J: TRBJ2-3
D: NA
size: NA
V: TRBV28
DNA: TGTGCCAGCAGTTTATACGACAGGACAGATACGCAGTATTTT
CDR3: CASSLYDRTDTQYF

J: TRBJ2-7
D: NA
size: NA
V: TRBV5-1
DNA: TGCGCCAGCAGCCCATTTGGGGAGTGGACCCACGAGCAGTACTTC
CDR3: CASSPFGEWTHEQYF

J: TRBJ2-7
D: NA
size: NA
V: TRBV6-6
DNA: TGTGCCAGCAGTTACCCCGGGACCTCCTACGAGCAGTACTTC
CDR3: CASSYPGTSYEQYF

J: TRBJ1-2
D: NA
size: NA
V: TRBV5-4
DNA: TGTGCCAGCAGCGACATGACAGTGACTAACTATGGCTGCACCTTC
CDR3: CASSDMTVTNYGCTF

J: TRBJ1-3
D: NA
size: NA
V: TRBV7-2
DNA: TGTGCCAGCAGCTTACCCGCCGGGGCCCGCTCTGGAAACACCATATATTTT
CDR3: CASSLPAGARSGNTIYF

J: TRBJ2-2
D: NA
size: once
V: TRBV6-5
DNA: TGTGCCAGCAGGGGTTCGGTCGGGGAGCTGTTTTTT
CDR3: CASRGSVGELFF

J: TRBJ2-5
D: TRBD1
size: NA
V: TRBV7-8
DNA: TGTGCCAGCAGCTCGCTACCCCCGACAGGGGGAGAGACCCAGTACTTC
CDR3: CASSSLPPTGGETQYF

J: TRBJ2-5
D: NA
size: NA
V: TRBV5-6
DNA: TGTGCCAGCAGCTTGGTAGGGAAAGAGACCCAGTACTTC
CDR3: CASSLVGKETQYF

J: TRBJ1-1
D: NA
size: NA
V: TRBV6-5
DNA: TGTGCCAGCAGTTACGCGGCGAGAAACCGTCACACTGAAGCTTTCTTT
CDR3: CASSYAARNRHTEAFF

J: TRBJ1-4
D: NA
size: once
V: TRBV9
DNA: TGTGCCAGCAGCGTAACGTCCCAGGGAGAAAAACTGTTTTTT
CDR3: CASSVTSQGEKLFF

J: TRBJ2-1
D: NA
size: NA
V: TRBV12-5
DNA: TGTGCGCGGGCAGGGCTTTACAATGAGCAGTTCTTC
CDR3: CARAGLYNEQFF

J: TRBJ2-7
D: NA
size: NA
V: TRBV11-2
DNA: TGTGCCAGCAGCTTTTACAGCTCCTACGAGCAGTACTTC
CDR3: CASSFYSSYEQYF

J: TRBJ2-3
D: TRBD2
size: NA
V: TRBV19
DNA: TGTGCCAGTAGTCCTAGCGGGAAAATTAGCACAGATACGCAGTATTTT
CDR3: CASSPSGKISTDTQYF